This is a list of T cell receptor beta chains from one sample in a study of T-cell memory formation after mild COVID-19. TCRdb analysed the 5' RACE reads with MiXCR anew, one entry per CDR3 protein. In the table there are about 320,000 distinct CDR3 sequences, 13% to 15% of which are singletons. Sequences were obtained from PBMCs or a T cell subset sorted from them (not recorded which). These receptors were taken from a man between 18 and 29 years old who had mild COVID-19 (a few samples of this study predate the infection). Cell type and time point are not known. Both conserved end residues are part of each CDR3. Each record gives: V gene, clone size, J gene, D gene, CDR3 protein, CDR3 DNA. The D gene is left open where the match is weak. Only part of the rows carry a size: once, few, many, or a class if the clone is expanded.

TRBV11-1,-,TRBJ2-1,-,CASSRQALMYNEQFF,TGTGCCAGCTCCCGACAGGCCCTGATGTACAATGAGCAGTTCTTC
TRBV12-3/TRBV12-4,many,TRBJ2-1,-,CASSFGYEQFF,TGTGCCAGCAGTTTTGGGTATGAGCAGTTCTTC
TRBV6-5,few,TRBJ2-1,TRBD1,CASSYRDRGRAEQFF,TGTGCCAGCAGTTATAGGGACAGGGGGCGGGCTGAGCAGTTCTTC
TRBV11-2,-,TRBJ2-5,TRBD2,CASSLSGGAEETQYF,TGTGCCAGCAGCTTAAGCGGGGGGGCCGAAGAGACCCAGTACTTC
TRBV7-2,-,TRBJ2-7,TRBD2,CASSTGLAGWYEQYF,TGTGCCAGCAGCACCGGACTAGCGGGGTGGTACGAGCAGTACTTC
TRBV5-1,-,TRBJ2-7,-,CASSPTGDSYEQYF,TGCGCCAGCAGCCCGACAGGAGATTCCTACGAGCAGTACTTC
TRBV20-1,-,TRBJ2-3,-,CSASGDLDTQYF,TGCAGTGCTAGCGGGGATTTAGATACGCAGTATTTT
TRBV11-2,many,TRBJ2-1,TRBD2,CASSLAGGYNEQFF,TGTGCCAGCAGCTTAGCGGGGGGTTACAATGAGCAGTTCTTC
TRBV6-1,-,TRBJ2-2,-,CASNGGRAGGELFF,TGTGCCAGCAACGGTGGCAGGGCAGGCGGGGAGCTGTTTTTT
TRBV7-2,few,TRBJ2-7,-,CASSANSGRLYEQYF,TGTGCCAGCAGCGCCAATTCGGGGCGTCTCTACGAGCAGTACTTC
TRBV7-9,few,TRBJ1-4,-,CASSLGFRGTNEKLFF,TGTGCCAGCAGCTTAGGTTTCAGGGGAACTAATGAAAAACTGTTTTTT
TRBV7-2,-,TRBJ1-6,-,CASSSVPAGSGDSPLHF,TGTGCCAGCAGCTCAGTCCCGGCCGGGTCCGGCGATTCACCCCTCCACTTT
TRBV5-5,-,TRBJ2-5,-,CASSWTVEETQYF,TGTGCCAGCAGCTGGACGGTGGAAGAGACCCAGTACTTC
TRBV5-1,few,TRBJ2-5,TRBD2,CASSTSGGAEETQYF,TGCGCCAGCTCGACTAGCGGGGGGGCAGAGGAGACCCAGTACTTC
TRBV6-2/TRBV6-3,few,TRBJ1-1,-,CASSYEQAVTEAFF,TGTGCCAGCAGTTACGAGCAGGCGGTAACTGAAGCTTTCTTT
TRBV29-1,-,TRBJ2-3,-,CSATMGDTQYF,TGCAGCGCTACCATGGGAGATACGCAGTATTTT
TRBV7-9,-,TRBJ2-1,TRBD1,CASRKGQGYTNEQFF,TGTGCCAGCAGGAAAGGACAGGGGTATACGAATGAGCAGTTCTTC
TRBV12-3/TRBV12-4,few,TRBJ1-2,-,CASSQHRWPNYGYTF,TGTGCCAGCAGTCAACACAGGTGGCCCAACTATGGCTACACCTTC
TRBV3-1,-,TRBJ1-3,TRBD1,CASSQETGAGNTIYF,TGTGCCAGCAGCCAAGAAACAGGGGCTGGAAACACCATATATTTT
TRBV5-4,many,TRBJ2-5,-,CASSQEDQETQYF,TGTGCCAGCAGTCAGGAAGACCAAGAGACCCAGTACTTC
TRBV7-3,many,TRBJ2-2,-,CASSSTVGTAGELFF,TGTGCCAGCAGCTCCACGGTGGGGACGGCCGGGGAGCTGTTTTTT
TRBV7-3,few,TRBJ2-3,-,CASSLMGRGSTDTQYF,TGTGCCAGCAGCTTAATGGGGCGGGGCAGCACAGATACGCAGTATTTT
TRBV11-2,-,TRBJ1-1,TRBD1,CASSFSVGQGMNTEAFF,TGTGCCAGCAGCTTCTCTGTCGGACAGGGGATGAACACTGAAGCTTTCTTT
TRBV6-5,-,TRBJ1-6,-,CASSYSPKGFSHSPLHF,TGTGCCAGCAGTTACTCTCCGAAGGGCTTTTCCCATTCACCCCTCCACTTT
TRBV18,-,TRBJ2-7,-,CASSPPSRVLHEQYF,TGTGCCAGCTCACCACCGAGCAGGGTGTTGCACGAGCAGTACTTC
TRBV2,-,TRBJ2-3,-,CASLGPTDTQYF,TGTGCCAGCTTGGGTCCCACAGATACGCAGTATTTT
TRBV4-1,-,TRBJ2-2,-,CASSQAGLRTGELFF,TGCGCCAGCAGCCAAGCGGGATTGAGGACCGGGGAGCTGTTTTTT
TRBV7-2,-,TRBJ2-2,TRBD2,CASSPSESGGNTGELFF,TGTGCCAGCAGCCCCTCTGAGAGCGGGGGGAACACCGGGGAGCTGTTTTTT
TRBV29-1,-,TRBJ2-2,-,CSYSSGWGTGELFF,TGCAGTTACTCCTCGGGTTGGGGCACCGGGGAGCTGTTTTTT
TRBV6-5,many,TRBJ1-2,-,CASSYSSGRTHGYTF,TGTGCCAGCAGTTACTCGTCTGGCAGGACCCATGGCTACACCTTC
TRBV4-2,few,TRBJ1-5,-,CASSQDGYSNQPQHF,TGTGCCAGCAGCCAAGATGGGTATAGCAATCAGCCCCAGCATTTT
TRBV4-3,few,TRBJ1-1,TRBD1,CASSQVRGLEAFF,TGCGCCAGCAGCCAAGTCAGGGGGCTTGAAGCTTTCTTT
TRBV15,-,TRBJ2-2,-,CATSWVGGELFF,TGTGCCACCAGCTGGGTAGGGGGGGAGCTGTTTTTT
TRBV5-1,-,TRBJ2-4,TRBD1,CASSLAGGEGNIQYF,TGCGCCAGCAGCTTGGCAGGGGGAGAGGGAAACATTCAGTACTTC
TRBV20-1,few,TRBJ1-4,-,CSARGPTGATNEKLFF,TGCAGTGCTAGAGGCCCGACAGGTGCAACTAATGAAAAACTGTTTTTT
TRBV4-3,few,TRBJ2-3,-,CASSQNTRDSDTQYF,TGCGCCAGCAGCCAAAACACCCGGGACTCAGATACGCAGTATTTT
TRBV28,-,TRBJ1-1,-,CASSPPGAVTEAFF,TGTGCCAGCAGCCCTCCGGGGGCAGTCACTGAAGCTTTCTTT
TRBV7-2,-,TRBJ2-2,-,CASSLEPGGWTGELFF,TGTGCCAGCAGCTTAGAACCCGGGGGTTGGACCGGGGAGCTGTTTTTT
TRBV10-1,few,TRBJ2-7,-,CAGFSYEQYF,TGCGCCGGCTTCTCCTACGAGCAGTACTTC
TRBV7-2,few,TRBJ2-3,-,CASSLLALPDTQYF,TGTGCCAGCAGCTTACTAGCGCTACCAGATACGCAGTATTTT
TRBV19,-,TRBJ1-5,-,CASSTHGTWGYQPQHF,TGTGCCAGTAGTACCCACGGGACATGGGGATATCAGCCCCAGCATTTT
TRBV24-1,-,TRBJ2-1,TRBD2,CATSDVSGGAFNEQFF,TGTGCCACCAGTGATGTTAGCGGGGGGGCCTTCAATGAGCAGTTCTTC
TRBV6-5,many,TRBJ2-1,-,CASSYGGRGNEQFF,TGTGCCAGCAGTTACGGGGGGCGAGGGAATGAGCAGTTCTTC
TRBV14,few,TRBJ2-7,-,CASSQVSYEQYF,TGTGCCAGCAGCCAAGTAAGCTACGAGCAGTACTTC
TRBV11-1,-,TRBJ2-1,TRBD2,CASSFTSGGAGEQFF,TGTGCCAGCAGCTTTACTAGCGGGGGGGCCGGTGAGCAGTTCTTC
TRBV5-8,-,TRBJ2-1,TRBD2,CASSRTGTSGGRNEQFF,TGTGCCAGCAGCAGGACCGGGACTAGCGGGGGGCGGAATGAGCAGTTCTTC
TRBV6-1,few,TRBJ1-2,TRBD1,CASSVGQGAGGYTF,TGTGCCAGCAGTGTGGGACAGGGGGCGGGCGGCTACACCTTC
TRBV2,few,TRBJ2-7,-,CASRTKNYEQYF,TGTGCCAGCAGGACTAAAAACTACGAGCAGTACTTC
TRBV24-1,few,TRBJ2-4,TRBD2,CATSDHLSGGDIQYF,TGTGCCACCAGTGACCACCTTAGCGGGGGCGACATTCAGTACTTC
TRBV20-1,-,TRBJ1-5,TRBD1,CSATRTGPFPYQPQHF,TGCAGTGCTACCAGGACAGGGCCCTTCCCCTATCAGCCCCAGCATTTT
TRBV12-3/TRBV12-4,few,TRBJ1-6,-,CASSFGTGMDNSPLHF,TGTGCCAGCAGTTTTGGCACAGGGATGGATAATTCACCCCTCCACTTT
TRBV5-1,-,TRBJ2-3,TRBD2,CASSGGLAGGMAGTDTQYF,TGCGCCAGCAGCGGCGGACTAGCGGGAGGAATGGCGGGGACAGATACGCAGTATTTT
TRBV6-4,many,TRBJ2-1,TRBD2,CASSRTSGEGHEQFF,TGTGCCAGCAGCCGGACTAGCGGGGAGGGGCATGAGCAGTTCTTC
TRBV18,few,TRBJ2-3,-,CASSRRETGADTQYF,TGTGCCAGCTCGAGACGCGAGACCGGGGCAGATACGCAGTATTTT
TRBV6-2/TRBV6-3,-,TRBJ2-1,-,CASSPRLENEQFF,TGTGCCAGCAGCCCCCGACTAGAGAATGAGCAGTTCTTC